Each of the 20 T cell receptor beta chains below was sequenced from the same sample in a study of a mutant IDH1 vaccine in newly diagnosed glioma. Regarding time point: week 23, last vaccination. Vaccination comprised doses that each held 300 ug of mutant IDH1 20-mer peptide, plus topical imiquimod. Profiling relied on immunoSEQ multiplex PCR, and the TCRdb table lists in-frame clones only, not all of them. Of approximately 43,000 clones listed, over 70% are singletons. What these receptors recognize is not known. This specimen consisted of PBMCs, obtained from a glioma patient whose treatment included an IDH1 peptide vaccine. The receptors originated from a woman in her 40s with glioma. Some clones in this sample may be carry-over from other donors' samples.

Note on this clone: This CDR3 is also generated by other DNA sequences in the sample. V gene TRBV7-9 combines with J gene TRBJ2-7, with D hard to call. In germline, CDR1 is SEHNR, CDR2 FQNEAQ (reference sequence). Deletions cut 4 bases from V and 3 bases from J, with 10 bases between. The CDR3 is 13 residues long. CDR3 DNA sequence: TGTGCCAGCAGCTCCCCTGAGGTCTACGAGCAGTACTTC. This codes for CASSSPEVYEQYF. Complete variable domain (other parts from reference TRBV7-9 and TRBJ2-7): DTGVSQNPRHKITKRGQNVTFRCDPISEHNRLYWYRQTLGQGPEFLTYFQNEAQLEKSRLLSDRFSAERPKGSFSTLEIQRTEQGDSAMYLCASSSPEVYEQYFGPGTRLTVT.

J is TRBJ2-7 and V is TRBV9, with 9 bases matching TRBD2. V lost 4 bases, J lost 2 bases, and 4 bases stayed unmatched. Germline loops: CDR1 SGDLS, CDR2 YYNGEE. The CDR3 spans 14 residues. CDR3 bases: TGTGCCAGCAGCCCCCGCGGGGGGGCCTACGAGCAGTACTTC. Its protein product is CASSPRGGAYEQYF.

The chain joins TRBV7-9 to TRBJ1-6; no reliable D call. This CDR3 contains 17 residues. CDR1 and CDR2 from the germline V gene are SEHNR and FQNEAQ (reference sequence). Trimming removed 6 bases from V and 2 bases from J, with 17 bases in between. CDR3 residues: CASSFETLGTYNSPLHF. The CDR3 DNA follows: TGTGCCAGCAGTTTCGAGACCCTTGGGACCTATAATTCACCCCTCCACTTT.

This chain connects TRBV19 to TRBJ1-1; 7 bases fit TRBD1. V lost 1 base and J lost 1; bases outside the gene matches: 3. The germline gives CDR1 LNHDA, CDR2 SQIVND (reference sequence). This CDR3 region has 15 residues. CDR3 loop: CASSIVNRGNTEAFF. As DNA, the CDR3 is TGTGCCAGTAGTATAGTTAACAGGGGGAACACTGAAGCTTTCTTT.

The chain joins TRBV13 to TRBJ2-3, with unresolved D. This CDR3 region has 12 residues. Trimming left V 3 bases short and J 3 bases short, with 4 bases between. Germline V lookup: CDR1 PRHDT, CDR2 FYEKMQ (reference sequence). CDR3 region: CASSFATDTQYF. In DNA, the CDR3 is TGTGCCAGCAGCTTTGCGACAGATACGCAGTATTTT.

This CDR3 is CAWSRGASTDTQYF. In DNA form, the CDR3 reads TGTGCCTGGAGTCGAGGGGCTAGCACAGATACGCAGTATTTT. V usage is TRBV30 and J usage is TRBJ2-3, with D perhaps matching TRBD1 or TRBD2 (5 bases each). V was trimmed by 2 bases and J by 0 bases, leaving 9 bases between them. Germline CDR1 reads GTSNPN; CDR2 reads SVGIG (reference sequence). The CDR3 spans 14 residues.

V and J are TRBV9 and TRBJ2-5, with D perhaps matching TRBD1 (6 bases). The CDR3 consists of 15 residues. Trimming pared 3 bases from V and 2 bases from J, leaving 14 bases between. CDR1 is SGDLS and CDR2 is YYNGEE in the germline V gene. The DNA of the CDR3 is TGTGCCAGCAGCGAGACAGGTCAAGGTCAAGAGACCCAGTACTTC. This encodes CASSETGQGQETQYF.

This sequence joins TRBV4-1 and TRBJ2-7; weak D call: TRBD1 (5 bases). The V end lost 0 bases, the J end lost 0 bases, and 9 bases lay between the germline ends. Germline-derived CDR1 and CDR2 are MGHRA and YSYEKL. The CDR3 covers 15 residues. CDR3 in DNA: TGCGCCAGCAGCCAAGATGCCAGGGCCTCCTACGAGCAGTACTTC. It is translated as CASSQDARASYEQYF.

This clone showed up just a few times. CDR3 in amino acids: CASRAGYTF. Written as DNA, the CDR3 is TGTGCCAGCAGGGCAGGGTACACCTTC. The chain recombines TRBV25-1 with TRBJ1-2; D is possibly TRBD1 (5 bases). V was trimmed by 6 bases and J by 11 bases, leaving 7 bases between them. CDR3 length: 9 residues. The germline CDR1 and CDR2 sequences are MGHDK and SYGVNS.

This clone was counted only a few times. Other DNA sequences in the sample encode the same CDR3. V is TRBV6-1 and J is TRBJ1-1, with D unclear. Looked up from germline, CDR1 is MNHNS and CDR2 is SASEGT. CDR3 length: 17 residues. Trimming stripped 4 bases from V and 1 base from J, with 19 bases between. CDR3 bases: TGTGCCAGCAGTGGCTGGCCGTGGGGTGGGGAGAACACTGAAGCTTTCTTT. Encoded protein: CASSGWPWGGENTEAFF.

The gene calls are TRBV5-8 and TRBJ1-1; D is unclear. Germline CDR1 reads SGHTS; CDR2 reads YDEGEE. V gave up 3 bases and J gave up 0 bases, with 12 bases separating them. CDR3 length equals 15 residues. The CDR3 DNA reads TGTGCCAGCAGCTGGGCCCTGGGGATGAACACTGAAGCTTTCTTT. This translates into CASSWALGMNTEAFF.

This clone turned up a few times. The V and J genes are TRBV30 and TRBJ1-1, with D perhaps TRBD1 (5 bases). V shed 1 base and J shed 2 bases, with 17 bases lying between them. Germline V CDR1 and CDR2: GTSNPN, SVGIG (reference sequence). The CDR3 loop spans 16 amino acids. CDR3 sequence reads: CAWSGGPTGANTEAFF. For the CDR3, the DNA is TGTGCCTGGAGTGGAGGTCCAACAGGCGCCAACACTGAAGCTTTCTTT.

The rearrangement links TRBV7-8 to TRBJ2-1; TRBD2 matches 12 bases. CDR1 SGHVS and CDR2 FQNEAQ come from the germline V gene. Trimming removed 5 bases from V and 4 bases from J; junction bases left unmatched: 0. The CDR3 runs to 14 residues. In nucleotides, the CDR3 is TGTGCCAGCAGCGGACTAGCGGGATACAATGAGCAGTTCTTC. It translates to CASSGLAGYNEQFF.

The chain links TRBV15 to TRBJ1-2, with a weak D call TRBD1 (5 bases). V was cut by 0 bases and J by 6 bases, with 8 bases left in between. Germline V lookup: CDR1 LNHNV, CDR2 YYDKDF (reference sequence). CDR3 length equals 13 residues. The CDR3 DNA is TGTGCCACCAGCAGAGAAGGGGTGGATGGCTACACCTTC. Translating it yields CATSREGVDGYTF.

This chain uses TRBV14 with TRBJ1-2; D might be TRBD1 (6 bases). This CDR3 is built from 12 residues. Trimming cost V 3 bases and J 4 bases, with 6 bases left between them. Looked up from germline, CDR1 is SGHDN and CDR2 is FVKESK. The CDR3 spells CASSQTGYGYTF. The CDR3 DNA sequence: TGTGCCAGCAGCCAGACAGGCTATGGCTACACCTTC. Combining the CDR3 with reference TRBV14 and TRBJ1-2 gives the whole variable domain EAGVTQFPSHSVIEKGQTVTLRCDPISGHDNLYWYRRVMGKEIKFLLHFVKESKQDESGMPNNRFLAERTGGTYSTLKVQPAELEDSGVYFCASSQTGYGYTFGSGTRLTVV.

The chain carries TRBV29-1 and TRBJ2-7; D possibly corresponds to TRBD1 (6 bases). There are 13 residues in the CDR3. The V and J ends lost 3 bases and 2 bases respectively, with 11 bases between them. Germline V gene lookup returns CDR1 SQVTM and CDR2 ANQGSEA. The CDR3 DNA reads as TGCAGCGTTGAGACGGACAGTACCTACGAGCAGTACTTC. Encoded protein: CSVETDSTYEQYF.

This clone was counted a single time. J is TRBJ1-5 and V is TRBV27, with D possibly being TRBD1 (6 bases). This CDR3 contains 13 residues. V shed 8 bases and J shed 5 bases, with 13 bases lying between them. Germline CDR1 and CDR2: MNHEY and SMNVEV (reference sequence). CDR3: CASGGAGHQPQHF. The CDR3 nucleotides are TGTGCCAGCGGGGGGGCAGGTCATCAGCCCCAGCATTTT.

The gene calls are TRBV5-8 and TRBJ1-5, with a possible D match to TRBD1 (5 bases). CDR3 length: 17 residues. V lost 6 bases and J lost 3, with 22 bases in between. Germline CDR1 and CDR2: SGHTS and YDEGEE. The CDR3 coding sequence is TGTGCCAGCACCCACAGGTCTCCTCCCTGGGACAATCAGCCCCAGCATTTT. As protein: CASTHRSPPWDNQPQHF. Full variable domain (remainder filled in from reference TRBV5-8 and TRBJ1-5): EAGVTQSPTHLIKTRGQQATLRCSPISGHTSVYWYQQALGLGLQFLLWYDEGEERNRGNFPPRFSGRQFPNYSSELNVNALELEDSALYLCASTHRSPPWDNQPQHFGDGTRLSIL.

The CDR3 protein is CAWSVTLRTEAFF. As DNA, the CDR3 is TGTGCCTGGAGTGTAACATTACGGACTGAAGCTTTCTTT. This rearrangement joins TRBV30 to TRBJ1-1; D is unresolved. Between the trimmed V and J ends, which lost 0 bases and 5 bases, there was a span of 10 bases. CDR1 is GTSNPN, CDR2 SVGIG, per germline (reference sequence). CDR3 size: 13 residues.

CDR3 protein: CASSDRGNEKLFF. The CDR3 DNA sequence: TGTGCCAGCAGCGACAGGGGCAATGAAAAACTGTTTTTT. The chain carries TRBV21-1 and TRBJ1-4; the D call of TRBD1 is as the table states it, not checked on the DNA. TRBV21-1 is a known pseudogene. This CDR3 is 13 amino acids long.